This TCR beta chain came from a study of T cell changes during pregnancy in multiple sclerosis. TCRdb's table, derived via immunoSEQ multiplex PCR, lists solely in-frame clones and lacks some. The sample contains roughly 51,000 clones, roughly 94% of which appear only once. V shed 0 bases and J 6 bases; nucleotides not matched to a gene: 7. Germline CDR1 LGHNA, CDR2 YSLEER. The CDR3 runs to 18 residues. Sequenced material: CD8+ T cells from peripheral blood mononuclear cells, taken before pregnancy. The chain recombines TRBV4-3 with TRBJ2-2, with TRBD2 matching 13 bases. This receptor was taken from a female donor with multiple sclerosis, enrolled in a pregnancy study. This chain's CDR3 is CASSQDSILAGGAGELFF. The CDR3 nucleotides read TGCGCCAGCAGCCAAGATAGCATACTAGCGGGAGGGGCCGGGGAGCTGTTTTTT.